Reported below is one TCR beta chain. The CDR3 has 16 amino acids. In germline, CDR1 is MGHRA, CDR2 YSYEKL. Trimming stripped 2 bases from V and 4 bases from J, with 17 bases between. Profiled with immunoSEQ multiplex PCR; TCRdb holds only in-frame clones, not every one. Of under 45,000 clones listed, roughly nine tenths are singletons. These data come from a study of blood T cell repertoires in COVID-19. Study in general: T cells, B-cell-depleted T cells, or PBMCs supplied cDNA or gDNA.

The source material was peripheral blood. This receptor was taken from a man in his 60s with active or convalescent COVID-19. This chain joins TRBV4-1 and TRBJ1-1; the D gene is possibly TRBD1 (6 bases). In nucleotides, the CDR3 is TGCGCCAGCAGCCAAACACCAAACAGGGCGATCACTGAAGCTTTCTTT. Residues: CASSQTPNRAITEAFF.